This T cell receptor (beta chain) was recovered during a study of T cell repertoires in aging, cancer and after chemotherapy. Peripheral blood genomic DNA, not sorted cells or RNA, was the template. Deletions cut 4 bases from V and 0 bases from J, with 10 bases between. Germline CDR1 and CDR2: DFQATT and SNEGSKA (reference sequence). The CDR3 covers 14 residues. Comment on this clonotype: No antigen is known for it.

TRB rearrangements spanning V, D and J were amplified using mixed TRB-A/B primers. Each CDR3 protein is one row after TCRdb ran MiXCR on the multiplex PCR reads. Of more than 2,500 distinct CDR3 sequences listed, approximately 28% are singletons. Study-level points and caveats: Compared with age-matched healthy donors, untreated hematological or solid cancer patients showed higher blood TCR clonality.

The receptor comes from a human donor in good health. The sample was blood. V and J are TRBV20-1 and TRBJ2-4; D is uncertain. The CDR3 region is CSAIETSAKNIQYF. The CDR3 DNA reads TGCAGTGCTATAGAAACGTCAGCCAAAAACATTCAGTACTTC.